This T cell receptor beta chain was sequenced in a study of OX40 agonist ivuxolimab in advanced cancers. This clone is a singleton in its sample. What it binds is not known. The V gene's germline CDR1 is SEHNR and CDR2 FQNEAQ (reference sequence). The V end was cut by 5 bases, the J end by 2 bases, with 17 bases between. CDR3 length: 16 amino acids. Profiling relied on immunoSEQ multiplex PCR, and the TCRdb table lists in-frame clones only, not all of them. The sample contains 73,000 or so clones, 92% of which appear only once. The study, taken as a whole, reports: In a subset of nonresponders, normalized T-cell clonal expansion was also low. Researchers report that CD8+ T cells had, on average, more expanded clones than CD4+.

The chain couples TRBV7-9 to TRBJ2-3, with TRBD2 as a possible D gene (5 bases). This TCR was sampled from an adult with an advanced solid tumor such as melanoma, head and neck, liver or kidney cancer. The sample was CD4+ or CD8+ T cells sorted from blood, taken in a trial of the OX40 agonist ivuxolimab. CDR3 protein: CASSPWTSSPTDTQYF. As DNA, the CDR3 is TGTGCCAGCAGCCCGTGGACCTCTAGCCCCACAGATACGCAGTATTTT. Looking up the rest from reference TRBV7-9 and TRBJ2-3 gives the full variable domain: DTGVSQNPRHKITKRGQNVTFRCDPISEHNRLYWYRQTLGQGPEFLTYFQNEAQLEKSRLLSDRFSAERPKGSFSTLEIQRTEQGDSAMYLCASSPWTSSPTDTQYFGPGTRLTVL.